The clone carrying this T cell receptor (beta chain) was picked up a small number of times. CDR3 length: 13 residues. The germline V gene encodes CDR1 SGHNT and CDR2 YENEEA. V was shortened by 6 bases and J by 4 bases, with 12 bases between the two germline ends. Profiling relied on immunoSEQ multiplex PCR, and the TCRdb table lists in-frame clones only, not all of them. Among tens of thousands of clones listed, over 80% were seen once. This sample stems from a study of Tregs in tolerant kidney transplant recipients. Unstimulated Tregs (CD4+CD25+CD127-) and CD4+CD25- non-Tregs were sorted from PBMCs. The gene calls are TRBV11-3 and TRBJ1-2; TRBD1 is a possible D gene (6 bases). The specimen sequenced was CD4+ T cells from blood. This clonotype originated in a human donor in good health. CDR3 amino acids: CASSAGGLYGYTF. In DNA form, the CDR3 reads TGTGCCAGCAGTGCCGGGGGGCTCTATGGCTACACCTTC.